The subject of this entry is one TCR beta chain. Its matching antigen is unknown. This sample is part of a study of T cell responses to AZD1222 COVID-19 vaccine. Study results and limitations: Donors, mostly white British, included more females; clonal diversity was possibly underestimated. Regions left unmutated in variants are reportedly the target of nearly half of spike-specific TCRs.

Produced via immunoSEQ multiplex PCR; TCRdb's table is partial and in-frame only. The table lists 120,000 or so clones, about 91% of them singletons. Germline CDR1 reads SGHAT; CDR2 reads FQDESV (reference sequence). V dropped 5 bases and J dropped 12; count of bases not matched to a gene: 16. The CDR3 consists of 15 residues. This specimen was peripheral blood, taken on day 0 of AZD1222 vaccination. The receptor comes from an adult in good health. J is TRBJ2-1 and V is TRBV11-1; 7 nucleotides align to TRBD2. The CDR3 here is CASSLGAASGAGQFF. CDR3 sequence (DNA): TGTGCCAGCAGCCTAGGGGCGGCTAGCGGTGCGGGGCAGTTCTTC.